The 27 T cell receptor beta chains below all came from one sample that was sequenced in a study of molecular identifiers for immune sequencing clone quantification (dated by TCRdb to the late 2010s). The protocol used for the library was PCR. The sample was run on an Illumina HiSeq 4000. TCRdb reran the public reads through fastp at Q25 and MiXCR, keeping productive beta chains. Duplicate CDR3 protein sequences are folded into a single record with the most common DNA and genes. A total of around 470,000 distinct CDR3 sequences appear in this sample, roughly a fifth of them only once. Jointly, the top ten make up 0.7% to 1% of the sample. What was sequenced was naive CD8+ T cells from blood, with Jurkat cell RNA spiked in. The sample's cell subset or site label, decoded: FACS-sorted CD8+CD4-CCR7+CD45RA+ naive T cells. The receptors here all came from a human donor in good health. Some libraries in this study had Jurkat cell RNA spiked in.

As for this clonotype: Given a much more abundant clone one base away, this may be a read error. V gene TRBV5-3 combines with J gene TRBJ2-7; unclear D gene. TRBV5-3 is identified as an open reading frame with a role that is uncertain. Between the trimmed V and J ends, which lost 8 bases and 2 bases, there was a span of 20 bases. This CDR3 spans 15 amino acids. The chain's CDR3 is CASSARTGSTYEQYF. In DNA form, the CDR3 reads TGTGCCAGCAGCGCCCGGACGGGCAGTACCTACGAGCAGTACTTC.

In its sample, this clonotype was seen a few times. The chain has TRBV4-2 and TRBJ2-4, with 12 positions matching TRBD1. CDR3 size: 18 residues. Germline lookup yields CDR1 LGHNA and CDR2 YNFKEQ. J was trimmed by 2 bases and V by 0 bases; bases with no gene match: 5. In nucleotides, the CDR3 is TGTGCCAGCAGCCAAGATAGGGGACAGGGGGCCCCCAAAAACATTCAGTACTTC. Its translation is CASSQDRGQGAPKNIQYF.

Of note for this clonotype: A much larger clone differs by one base, so this may be a read error. This chain connects TRBV7-9 to TRBJ2-7; TRBD2 matches at 8 bases. V lost 3 bases, J lost 2 bases, and 9 bases stayed unmatched. CDR3 size: 16 residues. From germline, CDR1 is SEHNR and CDR2 FQNEAQ (reference sequence). The CDR3 DNA is TGTGCCAGCAGCTTTGGAGGCGGGAGGCCGACCTACGAGCAGTACTTC. It specifies CASSFGGGRPTYEQYF.

The V call is TRBV10-3, the J call TRBJ2-2; tentatively, D is TRBD1 or TRBD2 (6 bases each). The CDR3 extends over 15 amino acids. CDR1 is ENHRY, CDR2 SYGVKD, per germline. Deletions cut 6 bases from V and 2 bases from J, with 13 bases between. CDR3 nucleotides: TGTGCCATCAGCCCCGGGGGCGTCAACACCGGGGAGCTGTTTTTT. Translated, it gives CAISPGGVNTGELFF.

In this sample, this clonotype turned up many times. V is TRBV7-9 and J is TRBJ2-7; 7 bases are a match to TRBD1. This CDR3 spans 14 amino acids. V dropped 4 bases and J dropped 4; count of bases not matched to a gene: 7. Germline V lookup: CDR1 SEHNR, CDR2 FQNEAQ (reference sequence). CDR3 sequence (DNA): TGTGCCAGCAGCTCTCCGGGACAGACGTACGAGCAGTACTTC. It specifies CASSSPGQTYEQYF.

Of note for this clonotype: A much larger clone differs from this one at a single base, so this may be a read error. This rearrangement joins TRBV20-1 to TRBJ2-3; D gene uncertain. The V gene's germline CDR1 is DFQATT and CDR2 SNEGSKA (reference sequence). This CDR3 region has 15 residues. V was clipped by 0 bases and J by 8 bases, with 18 bases between them. CDR3 DNA: TGCAGTGCTAGAGACCGTAAAAGGTCAGCAGGTACGCAGTATTTT. It specifies CSARDRKRSAGTQYF.

This clonotype has a count of ten or more. V gene TRBV4-3 combines with J gene TRBJ2-7, with 8 bases aligning to TRBD1. CDR1 is LGHNA and CDR2 is YSLEER in the germline V gene. V lost 3 bases, J lost 3 bases, and 16 bases stayed unmatched. The CDR3 has 18 residues. CDR3 sequence reads: CASSQTRPGQVSFYEQYF. The CDR3, as DNA: TGCGCCAGCAGCCAGACTCGGCCGGGACAGGTGTCCTTCTACGAGCAGTACTTC.

Turning to this clonotype: A much larger clone sits a single nucleotide away, making a read error possible. The conserved closing phenylalanine or tryptophan is absent in this CDR3, likely reflecting a read error. This chain links TRBV4-3 with TRBJ1-1; D is uncertain. CDR1 LGHNA and CDR2 YSLEER come from the germline V gene. The CDR3 is 17 amino acids. V lost 0 bases to trimming and J lost 0 bases, with 14 bases between them. The CDR3 reads CASSQDPVRSMNTEAFS. CDR3 sequence (DNA): TGCGCCAGCAGCCAAGACCCTGTCAGATCCATGAACACTGAAGCTTTCTCT.

With regard to this clonotype: This may be a read error, as it is one base from a much larger clone. The chain uses TRBV9 and TRBJ2-2; 9 bases line up with TRBD2. Germline trimming cut 0 bases from V and 3 bases from J; bases unmatched to any gene: 3. This CDR3 spans 16 amino acids. CDR1 and CDR2 (germline): SGDLS, YYNGEE. As DNA, the CDR3 is TGTGCCAGCAGCGTAGTAGGCGGGAGGGACACCGGGGAGCTGTTTTTT. Encoded protein: CASSVVGGRDTGELFF.

The CDR3: CASSSRVRTYEQYF. The CDR3 DNA reads as TGTGCCAGCAGTTCCAGGGTGAGGACCTACGAGCAGTACTTC. This sequence joins TRBV28 and TRBJ2-7, with a possible D match to TRBD1 (5 bases). V shed 4 bases and J shed 2 bases, with 12 bases lying between them. Germline CDR1 MDHEN, CDR2 SYDVKM. The CDR3 loop spans 14 amino acids.

A note on this clonotype: Being one base from a much bigger clone, this may be a read error. The chain recombines TRBV29-1 with TRBJ1-5, with D possibly matching TRBD1 (5 bases). The length of the CDR3 is 13 residues. CDR1 is SQVTM and CDR2 is ANQGSEA in the germline V gene. The CDR3 bases are TGCAGCGTTGGGGGGTATGGCAATCGGCCCCAGCATTTT. Its translation is CSVGGYGNRPQHF.

This clonotype showed up many times. The chain is built from TRBV19 and TRBJ2-7; 12 nucleotides align to TRBD1. The CDR3 extends over 16 amino acids. From germline, CDR1 is LNHDA and CDR2 SQIVND (reference sequence). V lost 3 bases to trimming and J lost 2 bases; unmatched junction nucleotides: 5. The chain's CDR3 is CASSISGTGGTYEQYF. The CDR3 coding sequence is TGTGCCAGTAGTATCTCCGGGACAGGGGGCACCTACGAGCAGTACTTC.

With regard to this clonotype: The junction differs from germline at one of its ends, possibly a read error. This rearrangement joins TRBV7-9 to TRBJ2-3; D is unresolved. The CDR3 consists of 12 residues. Per germline, CDR1 SEHNR and CDR2 FQNEAQ (reference sequence). The CDR3 reads CASSQYTDTQCF. CDR3 nucleotides: TGTGCCAGCAGCCAGTACACAGATACGCAGTGTTTT.

This clonotype was detected ten times or more. This chain uses TRBV4-3 with TRBJ2-7; 9 bases agree with TRBD2. The trim removed 0 bases at V and 2 bases at J, leaving 5 bases unmatched. CDR1 and CDR2 from the germline V gene are LGHNA and YSLEER. This CDR3 contains 16 residues. The CDR3 bases are TGCGCCAGCAGCCAAGACCCTAGCGGGATAACCTACGAGCAGTACTTC. It translates to CASSQDPSGITYEQYF.

This clonotype was counted only a few times. This chain connects TRBV19 to TRBJ2-7; 13 nucleotides match TRBD2. Germline CDR1 and CDR2: LNHDA and SQIVND (reference sequence). The trim removed 5 bases at V and 6 bases at J, leaving 7 bases unmatched. The CDR3 is made up of 15 amino acids. Here the CDR3 DNA reads TGTGCCAGTAGTGCCGGACTAGCGGGAGTATCCGAGCAGTACTTC. It yields the protein CASSAGLAGVSEQYF.

This clonotype was observed at least ten times. The V gene is TRBV24-1, the J gene TRBJ2-5, with 7 bases identical to TRBD2. Trimming at V came to 0 bases and at J to 9 bases, leaving 9 bases not matched to a gene. Germline V CDR1 and CDR2: KGHDR, SFDVKD. The CDR3 is made up of 15 amino acids. CDR3 DNA: TGTGCCACCAGTGATTTGTATCCTAGCGGAGGGGCCCAGTACTTC. Translation gives CATSDLYPSGGAQYF.

This clonotype was seen many times. CDR3 in DNA: TGTGCCAGCAGTGAGACTCTCGCAGGGGGAGAGACCCAGTACTTC. Translation gives CASSETLAGGETQYF. The chain combines TRBV2 with TRBJ2-5; the match to TRBD1 covers 7 bases. The length of the CDR3 is 15 residues. The ends lost 3 bases at V and 4 bases at J; junction bases unmatched: 8. The V gene's germline CDR1 is SNHLY and CDR2 FYNNEI.

V gene TRBV7-2 combines with J gene TRBJ2-7, with 8 bases that match TRBD2. The trim removed 1 base at V and 1 base at J, leaving 9 bases unmatched. Germline V gives CDR1 SGHTA, CDR2 FQGNSA. The CDR3 totals 17 residues. CDR3 sequence reads: CASSLELAGANSYEQYF. The CDR3 DNA is TGTGCCAGCAGCTTAGAGCTAGCGGGCGCTAATTCCTACGAGCAGTACTTC.

Only a few counts were recorded for this clonotype. In nucleotides, the CDR3 is TGTGCCAGCAGCCTGGGACAGTGGGCCTACGAGCAGTACTTC. Translated: CASSLGQWAYEQYF. The chain combines TRBV7-2 with TRBJ2-7, with TRBD1 matching over 7 bases. Germline CDR1 is SGHTA and CDR2 is FQGNSA. Trimming removed 5 bases from V and 2 bases from J; junction bases left unmatched: 6. CDR3 size: 14 residues.

The table lists this clonotype with many counts. The chain combines TRBV6-1 with TRBJ2-5; tentatively, D is TRBD2 (5 bases). Germline V gives CDR1 MNHNS, CDR2 SASEGT. Trimming stripped 3 bases from V and 3 bases from J, with 17 bases between. This CDR3 spans 16 amino acids. The CDR3 protein is CASSELIMTIEETQYF. The CDR3 bases are TGTGCCAGCAGTGAGCTGATAATGACTATAGAAGAGACCCAGTACTTC.

In this sample, this clonotype turned up many times. The V and J genes are TRBV5-1 and TRBJ2-7; D perhaps matches TRBD1 (6 bases). From germline, CDR1 is SGHRS and CDR2 YFSETQ. The V end lost 7 bases, the J end lost 0 bases, and 11 bases lay between the germline ends. The CDR3 runs 13 residues. DNA of the CDR3: TGCGCCAGCGGCGACAGGTCCTCCTACGAGCAGTACTTC. Its protein product is CASGDRSSYEQYF.

Concerning this clonotype: At one boundary the junction diverges from the germline segment, which might be a read error. This chain connects TRBV5-3 to TRBJ1-1; tentatively, D is TRBD1 (5 bases). TRBV5-3 is an ORF; its function is uncertain. This CDR3 has 15 amino acids. In DNA form, the CDR3 reads TGTGCCAGCAGCCCGTCACCTGGGGCGAACACTGAAGCTTCCTTT. This sequence encodes CASSPSPGANTEASF.

The chain joins TRBV15 to TRBJ2-7, with unresolved D. This CDR3 has 11 residues. The V end was cut by 3 bases, the J end by 5 bases, with 5 bases between. Germline V CDR1 and CDR2: LNHNV, YYDKDF (reference sequence). CDR3 DNA: TGTGCCACCAGCAGGTACAACGAGCAGTACTTC. Its translation is CATSRYNEQYF.

The J gene is TRBJ2-6, the V gene TRBV4-3; 8 bases match TRBD2. CDR3 length: 18 amino acids. V lost 1 base to trimming and J lost 2 bases; unmatched junction nucleotides: 7. Germline CDR1 and CDR2: LGHNA and YSLEER. CDR3 in amino acids: CASSQVRGGMAGANVLTF. In DNA form, the CDR3 reads TGCGCCAGCAGCCAAGTTCGGGGGGGAATGGCTGGGGCCAACGTCCTGACTTTC.

Note on this clonotype: This may stem from a read error, because a much larger clone lies one nucleotide away. The chain uses TRBV6-2 or TRBV6-3 and TRBJ1-1; tentative D call: TRBD1 (6 bases). Germline CDR1 reads MNHEY; CDR2 reads SVGEGT. The CDR3 covers 16 residues. The DNA of the CDR3 is TGTGCCAGCAGTTACTCGAGGGGCAGGGGAGAGACTGAAGCTCTCTTT. Translation: CASSYSRGRGETEALF.

This clonotype was detected many times. The chain recombines TRBV29-1 with TRBJ2-5, with D unclear. Trimming removed 4 bases from V and 2 bases from J, with 14 bases in between. CDR1 is SQVTM and CDR2 is ANQGSEA in the germline V gene. The CDR3 spans 14 residues. The CDR3 region is CSVVGLRSQETQYF. CDR3 DNA: TGCAGCGTTGTCGGCCTCCGTTCTCAAGAGACCCAGTACTTC.

This clonotype was found a few times. The chain links TRBV9 to TRBJ2-3; tentatively, D is TRBD2 (6 bases). The germline CDR1 and CDR2 sequences are SGDLS and YYNGEE. Deletions cut 0 bases from V and 2 bases from J, with 10 bases between. CDR3 length equals 15 residues. CDR3 loop: CASSVDAGTTDTQYF. CDR3 coding DNA: TGTGCCAGCAGCGTAGATGCGGGGACCACAGATACGCAGTATTTT.